The 24 T cell receptor beta chains given below trace back to one sample, sequenced in a study of T cell changes during pregnancy in multiple sclerosis (dated by TCRdb to between 2018 and 2020). The library was generated by the immunoSEQ multiplex PCR assay. The source is immuneACCESS, and TCRdb retained only in-frame sequences with V and J called. Part of the clones is not carried over; for the studies checked, unresolved V genes explain less than half of this, and the remainder is unexplained. The table for this sample lists some 63,000 clones; over 75% of them were counted only once. 0.85% to 0.9% of the sample rests with the top ten. This specimen was peripheral blood, taken before pregnancy. These receptors were collected from a female donor with multiple sclerosis, enrolled in a pregnancy study.

This sequence joins TRBV7-2 and TRBJ2-3; 12 bases agree with TRBD2. This CDR3 is built from 17 residues. Germline CDR1 is SGHTA and CDR2 is FQGNSA. With 5 bases clipped from V and 3 bases from J, the junction kept 9 bases outside the gene matches. CDR3 in amino acids: CASSRPSGGARTDTQYF. The CDR3 bases are TGTGCCAGCAGCAGGCCTAGCGGGGGGGCCAGGACAGATACGCAGTATTTT.

The chain is built from TRBV9 and TRBJ2-1; D is perhaps TRBD2 (6 bases). Trimming pared 5 bases from V and 6 bases from J, leaving 12 bases between. The CDR3 has 13 amino acids. Germline V gene data show CDR1 as SGDLS and CDR2 as YYNGEE. The CDR3 DNA follows: TGTGCCAGCAGGGCGGGAACGGGCAATGAGCAGTTCTTC. The encoded protein is CASRAGTGNEQFF.

This rearrangement joins TRBV29-1 to TRBJ1-1, with 10 positions matching TRBD1. The CDR3 runs 15 residues. The germline V gene encodes CDR1 SQVTM and CDR2 ANQGSEA. V was clipped by 7 bases and J by 5 bases; unmatched bases: 13. CDR3 coding DNA: TGCAGCGCCCGAACCCTTATGGACAGGGGGACTGAAGCTTTCTTT. It yields the protein CSARTLMDRGTEAFF.

The table lists this clone with a few counts. The rearrangement uses TRBV7-9 and TRBJ1-1; tentatively, D is TRBD1 (6 bases). Germline CDR1 SEHNR, CDR2 FQNEAQ (reference sequence). This CDR3 has 17 residues. Trimming cost V 1 base and J 0 bases, with 15 bases left between them. In DNA, the CDR3 is TGTGCCAGCAGCTTAGAAGGACAGAGCTTCATGAACACTGAAGCTTTCTTT. It is translated as CASSLEGQSFMNTEAFF.

J is TRBJ1-4 and V is TRBV6-1, with 7 bases aligning to TRBD1. This CDR3 spans 14 amino acids. Looked up from germline, CDR1 is MNHNS and CDR2 is SASEGT. Trimming cost V 4 bases and J 8 bases; bases outside gene matches: 7. The CDR3 spells CASSGRQGYEKLFF. In DNA, the CDR3 is TGTGCCAGCAGTGGCAGACAGGGTTACGAAAAACTGTTTTTT.

In its sample, this clone was seen a few times. The gene calls are TRBV9 and TRBJ2-7, with D perhaps matching TRBD1 (6 bases). Trimming left V 0 bases short and J 4 bases short, with 14 bases between. Germline assignment: CDR1 SGDLS and CDR2 YYNGEE. The CDR3 sequence is 15 residues long. The CDR3 DNA is TGTGCCAGCAGCGTAGGCAAGGGACAAGTTTACGAGCAGTACTTC. Translated: CASSVGKGQVYEQYF.

This chain joins TRBV19 and TRBJ2-2; TRBD2 is a possible D gene (5 bases). Germline V gene data show CDR1 as LNHDA and CDR2 as SQIVND (reference sequence). There are 15 residues in the CDR3. V gave up 4 bases and J gave up 2 bases, with 11 bases separating them. The CDR3 region is CASSRAGLNTGELFF. CDR3 bases: TGTGCCAGTAGTAGGGCAGGACTTAACACCGGGGAGCTGTTTTTT. The whole variable domain, remainder taken from reference TRBV19 and TRBJ2-2, is DGGITQSPKYLFRKEGQNVTLSCEQNLNHDAMYWYRQDPGQGLRLIYYSQIVNDFQKGDIAEGYSVSREKKESFPLTVTSAQKNPTAFYLCASSRAGLNTGELFFGEGSRLTVL.

The V gene is TRBV7-3, the J gene TRBJ1-2; 7 bases are a match to TRBD1. Trimming cost V 5 bases and J 5 bases; bases outside gene matches: 5. The CDR3 length is 13 residues. Germline assignment: CDR1 SGHTA and CDR2 FQGTGA. The CDR3 DNA sequence: TGTGCCAGCAGCCCAGGGGACAGATATGGCTACACCTTC. Encoded protein: CASSPGDRYGYTF.

This sequence joins TRBV5-4 and TRBJ2-2; the match to TRBD2 covers 10 bases. From germline, CDR1 is SGHNT and CDR2 YYREEE (reference sequence). CDR3 size: 18 residues. V lost 2 bases and J lost 0; bases outside the gene matches: 7. The DNA of the CDR3 is TGTGCCAGCAGCTTAATGCTAGCGGGGGTCGCGAACACCGGGGAGCTGTTTTTT. This gives the protein CASSLMLAGVANTGELFF.

The chain has TRBV11-1 and TRBJ1-2; D call uncertain. Trimming took 1 base from V and 0 from J, leaving 12 bases between them. Germline V gene data show CDR1 as SGHAT and CDR2 as FQDESV (reference sequence). The CDR3 contains 16 residues. This CDR3 is CASSLDSASSNYGYTF. In DNA, the CDR3 is TGTGCCAGCAGCTTAGATAGTGCCTCTTCTAACTATGGCTACACCTTC.

V is TRBV9 and J is TRBJ1-1, with a tentative D call TRBD1 (5 bases). V was shortened by 0 bases and J by 0 bases, with 9 bases between the two germline ends. CDR3 length: 15 residues. Germline V gene data show CDR1 as SGDLS and CDR2 as YYNGEE. CDR3 sequence: CASSVGGGLNTEAFF. The CDR3 coding sequence is TGTGCCAGCAGCGTAGGGGGCGGATTGAACACTGAAGCTTTCTTT.

The V gene is TRBV11-3, the J gene TRBJ2-7; 8 bases map to TRBD2. The CDR3 consists of 13 residues. Germline V gene lookup returns CDR1 SGHNT and CDR2 YENEEA. The V and J ends lost 1 base and 6 bases, in that order; junction bases with no gene match: 2. The CDR3 loop is CASSLVRGGEQYF. The CDR3 DNA reads as TGTGCCAGCAGCTTAGTTCGGGGGGGCGAGCAGTACTTC.

This clone was recorded only once. The V call is TRBV6-5, the J call TRBJ2-7; TRBD2 aligns across 11 bases. Germline CDR1 and CDR2: MNHEY and SVGAGI. The CDR3 length is 15 residues. The V gene end was trimmed by 0 bases and the J gene end by 2 bases; junction bases not matched to a gene: 0. The CDR3 here is CASSYSLAGAYEQYF. In nucleotides, the CDR3 is TGTGCCAGCAGTTACTCACTAGCGGGGGCCTACGAGCAGTACTTC.

This clone was counted once. This rearrangement joins TRBV6-5 to TRBJ1-2; D possibly corresponds to TRBD1 (5 bases). This CDR3 contains 15 residues. Trimming shortened V by 0 bases and J by 7 bases, and 15 bases separated the two germline ends. Germline V lookup: CDR1 MNHEY, CDR2 SVGAGI. This chain's CDR3 is CASSYSPGRVGGYTF. CDR3 bases: TGTGCCAGCAGTTACTCCCCAGGCAGGGTCGGTGGCTACACCTTC.

V gene TRBV7-2 combines with J gene TRBJ1-2, with D perhaps matching TRBD1 (5 bases). Germline V gives CDR1 SGHTA, CDR2 FQGNSA. V was cut by 3 bases and J by 6 bases, with 20 bases left in between. The length of the CDR3 is 16 residues. CDR3 coding DNA: TGTGCCAGCAGCTTTGGGGGAGCGGGGCCTAAGGATGGCTACACCTTC. Translating it yields CASSFGGAGPKDGYTF.

V is TRBV7-2 and J is TRBJ2-1, with 10 bases that match TRBD2. CDR3 length: 17 amino acids. Germline CDR1 SGHTA, CDR2 FQGNSA. The trim removed 4 bases at V and 5 bases at J, leaving 11 bases unmatched. CDR3: CASSSPLAGGYNNEQFF. The CDR3, as DNA: TGTGCCAGCAGCTCCCCCTTAGCGGGGGGCTATAACAATGAGCAGTTCTTC.

The V gene is TRBV19, the J gene TRBJ2-2, with TRBD2 matching over 10 bases. J was trimmed by 7 bases and V by 7 bases; bases with no gene match: 6. The CDR3 spans 14 residues. Germline V CDR1 and CDR2: LNHDA, SQIVND (reference sequence). CDR3 loop: CASKRGGLGGELFF. CDR3 bases: TGTGCCAGTAAGCGGGGGGGCCTTGGCGGGGAGCTGTTTTTT.

The chain uses TRBV4-2 and TRBJ1-4; the D is unclear. Trimming pared 0 bases from V and 4 bases from J, leaving 3 bases between. CDR1 LGHNA and CDR2 YNFKEQ come from the germline V gene. The CDR3 sequence is 13 residues long. The DNA for the CDR3 is TGTGCCAGCAGCCAAGACGGTAATGAAAAACTGTTTTTT. It encodes CASSQDGNEKLFF.

The CDR3 reads CASSFSGGSTDTQYF. CDR3 nucleotides: TGTGCCAGCAGTTTTAGCGGGGGGAGCACAGATACGCAGTATTTT. The chain recombines TRBV27 with TRBJ2-3; 10 bases are shared with TRBD2. V shed 3 bases and J 0 bases; nucleotides not matched to a gene: 0. This CDR3 region has 15 residues. CDR1 is MNHEY, CDR2 SMNVEV, per germline (reference sequence).

This chain connects TRBV2 to TRBJ1-2; 9 nucleotides agree with TRBD1. The germline CDR1 and CDR2 sequences are SNHLY and FYNNEI. This CDR3 is built from 15 residues. Losses at the gene ends were 2 bases for V and 7 bases for J; bases not matched to a gene: 8. The DNA for the CDR3 is TGTGCCAGCAGTGAAACACCGGGACAGGGAACTGGCTACACCTTC. It translates to CASSETPGQGTGYTF.

The genes are TRBV5-5 and TRBJ1-3, with 7 bases aligning to TRBD1. Germline values: CDR1 SGHKS, CDR2 YYEKEE (reference sequence). The V segment lost 0 bases and the J segment 6 bases; nucleotides outside the gene matches: 6. The CDR3 is made up of 15 amino acids. CDR3 residues: CASSLGGTAQNTIYF. CDR3 in DNA: TGTGCCAGCAGCTTGGGCGGGACAGCTCAAAACACCATATATTTT.

This chain joins TRBV19 and TRBJ1-2; no reliable D call. This CDR3 is 14 amino acids long. Germline CDR1 and CDR2: LNHDA and SQIVND (reference sequence). Trimming stripped 6 bases from V and 4 bases from J, with 15 bases between. The CDR3: CASRPVLVAYGYTF. The CDR3 DNA sequence: TGTGCCAGTAGACCTGTTTTAGTTGCCTATGGCTACACCTTC.

This CDR3 reads CAWTGGNTGELFF. CDR3 DNA: TGTGCCTGGACCGGGGGGAACACCGGGGAGCTGTTTTTT. J is TRBJ2-2 and V is TRBV30; TRBD2 might be the D (6 bases). CDR3 length equals 13 residues. Trimming took 4 bases from V and 1 from J, leaving 7 bases between them. Per germline, CDR1 GTSNPN and CDR2 SVGIG (reference sequence).

V is TRBV4-2 and J is TRBJ2-7; TRBD2 agrees at 8 bases. V shed 1 base and J 0 bases; nucleotides not matched to a gene: 2. CDR3 length: 15 residues. Germline-derived CDR1 and CDR2 are LGHNA and YNFKEQ. CDR3 in amino acids: CASSQVAGGSYEQYF. Written as DNA, the CDR3 is TGTGCCAGCAGCCAAGTGGCGGGGGGCTCCTACGAGCAGTACTTC.